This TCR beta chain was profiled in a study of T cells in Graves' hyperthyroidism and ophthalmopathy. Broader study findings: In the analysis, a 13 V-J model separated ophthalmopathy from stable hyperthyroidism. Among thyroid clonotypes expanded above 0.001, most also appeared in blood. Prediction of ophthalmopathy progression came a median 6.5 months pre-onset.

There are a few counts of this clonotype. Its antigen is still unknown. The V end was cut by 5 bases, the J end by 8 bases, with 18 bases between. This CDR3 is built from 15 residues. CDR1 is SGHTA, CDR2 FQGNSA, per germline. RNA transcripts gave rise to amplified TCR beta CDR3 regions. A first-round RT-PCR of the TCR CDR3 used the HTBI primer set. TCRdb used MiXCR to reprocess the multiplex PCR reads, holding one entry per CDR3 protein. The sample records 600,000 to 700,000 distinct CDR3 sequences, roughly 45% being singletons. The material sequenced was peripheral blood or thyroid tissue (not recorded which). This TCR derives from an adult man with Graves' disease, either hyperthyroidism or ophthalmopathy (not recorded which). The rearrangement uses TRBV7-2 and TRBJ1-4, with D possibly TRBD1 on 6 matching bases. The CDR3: CASSINRDFGEKLFF. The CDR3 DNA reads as TGTGCCAGCAGCATAAACAGGGATTTCGGGGAAAAACTGTTTTTT.